A selection of T cell receptor beta chains follows, all from one sample in a study of CD8 T cells in Susac syndrome. In TCRdb, the immunoSEQ multiplex PCR reads were re-called with MiXCR into one record per CDR3 protein. Here the sample spans 110,000 to 150,000 distinct CDR3 sequences, around 95% being singletons. Sequencing input: CD4+ T cells from PBMCs. The receptors derive from a human donor with Susac syndrome. Both conserved end residues are part of each CDR3. D genes are given only for firm matches. Clone size is not always given. Where it is, it says once, few, many or a class for expanded clones.

>TRBD1|TRBV6-5|NA|TRBJ2-5
CASSRDRGKETQYF
TGTGCCAGCAGTCGGGACAGGGGGAAAGAGACCCAGTACTTC
>TRBD1|TRBV5-1|NA|TRBJ1-2
CASSPGQANYGYTF
TGCGCCAGCAGCCCGGGACAGGCTAACTATGGCTACACCTTC
>TRBD1|TRBV29-1|NA|TRBJ1-1
CSVGGQGGSTEAFF
TGCAGCGTCGGAGGACAGGGCGGTAGCACTGAAGCTTTCTTT
>NA|TRBV4-2|NA|TRBJ1-5
CASSQDGRGQPQHF
TGTGCCAGCAGCCAAGATGGGCGGGGGCAGCCCCAGCATTTT
>TRBD1|TRBV7-2|once|TRBJ1-4
CASSQRQGASANEKLFF
TGTGCCAGCAGCCAAAGACAGGGGGCTTCAGCTAATGAAAAACTGTTTTTT
>NA|TRBV16|NA|TRBJ1-5
CASSQSGDRRPHQPQHF
TGTGCCAGCAGCCAATCGGGAGACAGGAGACCCCATCAGCCCCAGCATTTT
>NA|TRBV4-1|NA|TRBJ1-2
CASRPQGGGPYGYTF
TGCGCCAGCAGGCCTCAAGGGGGGGGCCCCTATGGCTACACCTTC
>NA|TRBV6-5|few|TRBJ1-3
CASSRGSGNTIYF
TGTGCCAGCAGTAGGGGCTCTGGAAACACCATATATTTT
>NA|TRBV12-5|NA|TRBJ2-7
CASGQELRREQYF
TGTGCTAGTGGTCAGGAGTTACGGAGGGAGCAGTACTTC
>NA|TRBV20-1|NA|TRBJ2-5
CSAREGGKVKETQYF
TGCAGTGCTAGAGAGGGCGGAAAAGTCAAAGAGACCCAGTACTTC
>NA|TRBV27|NA|TRBJ1-6
CASSFRYNSPLHF
TGTGCCAGCAGTTTCCGGTATAATTCACCCCTCCACTTT
>TRBD1|TRBV19|NA|TRBJ2-7
CASSMPRGQGLYEQYF
TGTGCCAGTAGTATGCCGAGGGGACAGGGACTTTACGAGCAGTACTTC
>NA|TRBV6-1|few|TRBJ2-5
CASSKPGHHQETQYF
TGTGCCAGCAGTAAACCGGGACACCATCAAGAGACCCAGTACTTC
>TRBD1|TRBV28|NA|TRBJ1-2
CASSTKPWTGAYGYTF
TGTGCCAGCAGTACCAAACCCTGGACAGGGGCCTATGGCTACACCTTC
>TRBD2|TRBV13|once|TRBJ2-1
CASSLAGVVFF
TGTGCCAGCAGCTTGGCGGGGGTTGTGTTCTTC
>NA|TRBV3-1|NA|TRBJ2-7
CASSRRGSDEQYF
TGTGCCAGCAGCCGCAGGGGTAGCGACGAGCAGTACTTC
>NA|TRBV25-1|once|TRBJ2-1
CASTQSSSYNEQFF
TGTGCCAGCACCCAATCCAGCTCCTACAATGAGCAGTTCTTC
>NA|TRBV24-1|NA|TRBJ2-1
CATSQTSYNEQFF
TGTGCCACCTCCCAGACTTCTTACAATGAGCAGTTCTTC
>NA|TRBV28|NA|TRBJ2-7
CASSPGTPVEQYF
TGTGCCAGCAGTCCTGGGACACCGGTCGAGCAGTACTTC
>NA|TRBV29-1|NA|TRBJ1-2
CSVVDSSYGYTF
TGCAGCGTTGTGGACAGCTCCTATGGCTACACCTTC
>NA|TRBV28|once|TRBJ2-7
CASRPARGYEQYF
TGTGCCAGCAGACCCGCCAGAGGTTACGAGCAGTACTTC
>NA|TRBV20-1|NA|TRBJ2-1
CSAGGGQSYNEQFF
TGCAGTGCCGGAGGGGGTCAGTCGTACAATGAGCAGTTCTTC
>TRBD1|TRBV14|NA|TRBJ2-3
CASSPRDRVADTQYF
TGTGCCAGCAGCCCCCGGGACAGGGTAGCAGATACGCAGTATTTT
>NA|TRBV15|once|TRBJ2-1
CATSRDIGSEQFF
TGTGCCACCAGCAGAGATATCGGTAGTGAGCAGTTCTTC
>NA|TRBV24-1|NA|TRBJ2-2
CATSHGANTGELFF
TGTGCCACCAGCCATGGGGCGAACACCGGGGAGCTGTTTTTT
>TRBD2|TRBV7-9|NA|TRBJ2-1
CASSLGRLAGRGRNEQFF
TGTGCCAGCAGCTTAGGAAGGCTAGCGGGAAGGGGTAGGAATGAGCAGTTCTTC
>NA|TRBV29-1|NA|TRBJ1-2
CSVYLYGYTF
TGCAGCGTTTATCTCTATGGCTACACCTTC
>TRBD2|TRBV5-1|once|TRBJ2-1
CASSFRTSGRSYNEQFF
TGCGCCAGCAGCTTCCGGACTAGCGGGAGGTCCTACAATGAGCAGTTCTTC
>NA|TRBV29-1|NA|TRBJ1-1
CSVVGTANTEAFF
TGCAGCGTTGTTGGGACCGCGAACACTGAAGCTTTCTTT
>NA|TRBV20-1|NA|TRBJ2-7
CSARRVDSYEQYF
TGCAGTGCTAGGCGGGTCGACTCCTACGAGCAGTACTTC
>NA|TRBV6-5|NA|TRBJ1-4
CASRDRATNEKLFF
TGTGCCAGCAGAGACAGAGCAACTAATGAAAAACTGTTTTTT
>NA|TRBV6-5|once|TRBJ1-5
CASSYSGGINQPQHF
TGTGCCAGCAGTTATTCGGGGGGCATTAATCAGCCCCAGCATTTT
>TRBD1|TRBV29-1|NA|TRBJ1-2
CSVPQGDGGYTF
TGCAGCGTCCCTCAGGGGGACGGTGGCTACACCTTC
>NA|TRBV29-1|few|TRBJ2-7
CSVEDSVYEQYF
TGCAGCGTTGAAGATTCCGTTTACGAGCAGTACTTC
>NA|TRBV12-3/TRBV12-4|NA|TRBJ2-1
CASRSINEQFF
TGTGCCAGCAGATCTATCAATGAGCAGTTCTTC
>TRBD1|TRBV9|NA|TRBJ2-1
CASSTYSGDRPFF
TGTGCCAGCAGTACCTACTCCGGGGACAGACCTTTCTTC
>NA|TRBV25-1|once|TRBJ2-6
CASKSPGANVLTF
TGTGCCAGCAAATCCCCTGGGGCCAACGTCCTGACTTTC
>NA|TRBV7-2|NA|TRBJ2-7
CASSAQLAALTYEQYF
TGTGCCAGCAGCGCCCAATTGGCAGCACTTACCTACGAGCAGTACTTC
>NA|TRBV3-1|once|TRBJ1-5
CASSGGAGNQPQHF
TGTGCCAGCAGTGGGGGCGCGGGCAATCAGCCCCAGCATTTT
>NA|TRBV12-3/TRBV12-4|NA|TRBJ1-4
CASSWTANEKLFF
TGTGCCAGCAGTTGGACGGCAAATGAAAAACTGTTTTTT
>NA|TRBV3-1|NA|TRBJ1-1
CASSQVDTEAFF
TGTGCCAGCAGCCAAGTGGACACTGAAGCTTTCTTT
>NA|TRBV20-1|NA|TRBJ2-3
CSASPENLITDTQYF
TGCAGTGCTAGTCCCGAGAACTTAATCACAGATACGCAGTATTTT
>NA|TRBV19|NA|TRBJ2-2
CASSRDTLNTGELFF
TGTGCCAGTAGTAGGGACACTTTAAACACCGGGGAGCTGTTTTTT
>NA|TRBV23-1|NA|TRBJ1-1
CASSHRPSSTEAFF
TGCGCCAGCAGTCATAGGCCGTCGAGCACTGAAGCTTTCTTT
>NA|TRBV5-1|once|TRBJ2-7
CASSRETVPYEQYF
TGCGCCAGCAGCAGAGAGACAGTCCCCTACGAGCAGTACTTC
>NA|TRBV6-5|NA|TRBJ2-7
CASSQEDSYEQYF
TGTGCCAGCAGCCAGGAGGACTCCTACGAGCAGTACTTC
>NA|TRBV5-1|NA|TRBJ1-2
CASSLGVAGYGYTF
TGCGCCAGCAGCTTGGGAGTCGCAGGCTATGGCTACACCTTC
>TRBD1|TRBV20-1|NA|TRBJ2-5
CSAGQGYQETQYF
TGCAGCGCTGGACAGGGGTACCAAGAGACCCAGTACTTC
>NA|TRBV13|NA|TRBJ1-6
CASSTRPGDSPLHF
TGTGCCAGCAGTACCAGGCCCGGCGATTCACCCCTCCACTTT
>NA|TRBV29-1|NA|TRBJ2-7
CSANDLSGQYF
TGCAGCGCTAACGACTTATCAGGGCAGTACTTC
>NA|TRBV7-8|NA|TRBJ1-2
CASHRVGYGYTF
TGTGCCAGCCACAGGGTGGGCTATGGCTACACCTTC
>NA|TRBV5-6|NA|TRBJ2-7
CASSSSYYEQYF
TGTGCCAGCAGCTCCAGCTACTACGAGCAGTACTTC
>NA|TRBV1|NA|TRBJ2-4
CTSSQPEGLAKNIQYF
TGCACCAGCAGCCAACCGGAGGGACTAGCCAAAAACATTCAGTACTTC
>TRBD1|TRBV4-1|NA|TRBJ1-4
CASSQVGTGNEKLFF
TGCGCCAGCAGCCAAGTTGGGACAGGGAATGAAAAACTGTTTTTT
>TRBD1|TRBV18|NA|TRBJ1-2
CASLPRQGLGYGYTF
TGTGCCAGCTTACCGAGACAGGGGCTAGGCTATGGCTACACCTTC
>TRBD1|TRBV5-1|NA|TRBJ1-1
CASSSGEGAKGAFF
TGCGCCAGCAGCTCCGGGGAGGGGGCAAAGGGAGCTTTCTTT
>NA|TRBV7-9|NA|TRBJ2-1
CASSLGLLERNEQFF
TGTGCCAGCAGCTTAGGACTACTTGAGCGGAATGAGCAGTTCTTC
>TRBD1|TRBV6-5|NA|TRBJ2-3
CASSLFGTGSDTQYF
TGTGCCAGCAGTTTGTTTGGGACAGGGTCAGATACGCAGTATTTT
>NA|TRBV15|NA|TRBJ1-1
CATSKGAGGTEAFF
TGTGCCACCAGCAAAGGGGCGGGAGGCACTGAAGCTTTCTTT
>NA|TRBV28|NA|TRBJ2-7
CASRSGGVEQYF
TGTGCCAGCAGGTCAGGGGGGGTGGAGCAGTACTTC